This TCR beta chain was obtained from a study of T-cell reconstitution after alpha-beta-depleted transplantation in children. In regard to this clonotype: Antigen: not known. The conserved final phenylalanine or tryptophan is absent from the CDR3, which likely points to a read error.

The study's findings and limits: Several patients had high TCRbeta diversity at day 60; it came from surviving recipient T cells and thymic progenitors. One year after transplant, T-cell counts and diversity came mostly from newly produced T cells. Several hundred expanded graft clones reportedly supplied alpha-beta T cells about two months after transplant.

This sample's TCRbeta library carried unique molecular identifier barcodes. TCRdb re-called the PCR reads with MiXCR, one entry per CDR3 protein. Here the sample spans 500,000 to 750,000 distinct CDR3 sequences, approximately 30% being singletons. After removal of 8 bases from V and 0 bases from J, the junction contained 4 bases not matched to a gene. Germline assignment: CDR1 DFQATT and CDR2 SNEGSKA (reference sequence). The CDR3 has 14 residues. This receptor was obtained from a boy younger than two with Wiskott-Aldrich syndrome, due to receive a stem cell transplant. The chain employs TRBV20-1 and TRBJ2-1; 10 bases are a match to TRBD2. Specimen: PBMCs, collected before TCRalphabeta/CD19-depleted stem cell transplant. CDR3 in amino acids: CSFIAGGSYNEQFL. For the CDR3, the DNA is TGCAGTTTTATAGCGGGAGGCTCCTACAATGAGCAGTTCCTC.